This TCR beta chain emerged from a study of shared clonotypes between healthy human individuals. Study context: Per donor, CD8 memory used one plate, CD8 naive used two, CD4 memory used three and CD4 naive used three. General study findings and limits: Limitation of the genetic and exposure-history diversity represented came from the few donors.

Every one of the donors was a Caucasian adult that lived in Nashville, Tennessee. Turning to this clone: What it recognizes is unknown.

CDR3 length: 13 residues. Germline V gene lookup returns CDR1 GTSNPN and CDR2 SVGIG (reference sequence). The ends were cut back, 2 bases at V and 0 bases at J, with 8 bases in the middle. The assay ran at deep level. Measured with immunoSEQ multiplex PCR; TCRdb has only the in-frame clones, and not every one. The sample includes around 370,000 clones, 96% seen only once; the top ten take 0.32%. This receptor was identified in a man aged 30-40 years in good health. The chain joins TRBV30 to TRBJ2-7; no clear D. The sequenced sample consisted of memory CD8+ T cells sorted from blood. Specified subset: CD45RO+ cells pooled with CCR7-negative TemRA cells. CDR3 DNA sequence: TGTGCCTGGAGTATTGGCGGCTCCTACGAGCAGTACTTC. Translation: CAWSIGGSYEQYF. Variable domain in full (rest from reference TRBV30 and TRBJ2-7): SQTIHQWPATLVQPVGSPLSLECTVEGTSNPNLYWYRQAAGRGLQLLFYSVGIGQISSEVPQNLSASRPQDRQFILSSKKLLLSDSGFYLCAWSIGGSYEQYFGPGTRLTVT.